What follows describes a single TCR beta chain. V lost 4 bases and J lost 1; bases outside the gene matches: 7. In germline, CDR1 is SGHRS, CDR2 YFSETQ. This CDR3 is built from 16 residues. Here immunoSEQ multiplex PCR was the method, and the copy in TCRdb shows in-frame clones only, minus some. The sample holds some 330,000 clones, 86% seen once. The sample comes from a study of cytomegalovirus exposure and HLA in healthy donors. The sequence was collected from a woman in her late teens or twenties in good health and CMV-seronegative. The chain combines TRBV5-1 with TRBJ2-7, with 11 bases matching TRBD2. Sequenced material: PBMCs. In DNA form, the CDR3 reads TGCGCCAGCAGCCTTCCCGGGACTAGCGGATCCTACGAGCAGTACTTC. Translation: CASSLPGTSGSYEQYF.